These 31 T cell receptor beta chains were all obtained from the same sample, sequenced in a study of blood T cell repertoires in COVID-19. Sequencing used immunoSEQ multiplex PCR; TCRdb keeps in-frame clones, though not all of them. Of almost 300,000 clones in the sample, nearly 90% were seen once. The material sequenced was peripheral blood. The receptor source for this set is a woman aged 25 to 39 with COVID-19, enrolled during active disease.

The chain is built from TRBV5-4 and TRBJ1-1; the D is unclear. The CDR3 length is 14 residues. The V gene's germline CDR1 is SGHNT and CDR2 YYREEE (reference sequence). V lost 4 bases and J lost 5, with 15 bases in between. For the CDR3, the DNA is TGTGCCAGCAGCCCTACAGTTGGTTCTACTGAAGCTTTCTTT. Protein product: CASSPTVGSTEAFF.

J is TRBJ2-5 and V is TRBV10-3; possible D gene TRBD1, 6 bases. V was trimmed by 6 bases and J by 5 bases, leaving 13 bases between them. Germline-derived CDR1 and CDR2 are ENHRY and SYGVKD. The CDR3 has 13 amino acids. The CDR3 DNA reads as TGTGCCATCAGGGGAACAGGGCGGGAGACCCAGTACTTC. Residues: CAIRGTGRETQYF.

This clone was picked up a small number of times. The chain combines TRBV7-9 with TRBJ1-2, with a possible D match to TRBD1 (6 bases). CDR3 length equals 14 residues. The V and J ends lost 2 bases and 2 bases respectively, with 9 bases between them. Germline values: CDR1 SEHNR, CDR2 FQNEAQ (reference sequence). CDR3 region: CASSLPTGNYGYTF. Written as DNA, the CDR3 is TGTGCCAGCAGCTTACCCACAGGGAACTATGGCTACACCTTC.

This clone was counted a few times. The rearrangement uses TRBV7-9 and TRBJ1-1; no clear D gene. The germline V gene encodes CDR1 SEHNR and CDR2 FQNEAQ (reference sequence). The CDR3 totals 12 residues. Trimming shortened V by 5 bases and J by 7 bases, and 11 bases separated the two germline ends. The CDR3 here is CASSPNRVEAFF. CDR3 bases: TGTGCCAGCAGCCCGAACCGGGTTGAAGCTTTCTTT.

V and J are TRBV5-4 and TRBJ1-2, with TRBD1 as a possible D gene (6 bases). This CDR3 region has 16 residues. V was clipped by 4 bases and J by 8 bases, with 24 bases between them. CDR1 and CDR2 from the germline V gene are SGHNT and YYREEE (reference sequence). For the CDR3, the DNA is TGTGCCAGCAGCCCCCGAGGGGGTGGAAGAGGGCTCGGCTACACCTTC. Protein: CASSPRGGGRGLGYTF.

V gene TRBV28 combines with J gene TRBJ1-6; D might be TRBD1 (5 bases). The CDR3 runs 17 residues. V was shortened by 3 bases and J by 0 bases, with 12 bases between the two germline ends. The germline CDR1 and CDR2 sequences are MDHEN and SYDVKM. DNA of the CDR3: TGTGCCAGCAGTTTTAGGGGTTCGAGCTCCTATAATTCACCCCTCCACTTT. Its protein is CASSFRGSSSYNSPLHF.

This chain joins TRBV24-1 and TRBJ2-1, with D perhaps matching TRBD2 (7 bases). V was pared by 5 bases and J by 9 bases, with 13 bases between. This CDR3 has 13 amino acids. The germline gives CDR1 KGHDR, CDR2 SFDVKD. For the CDR3, the DNA is TGTGCCACCAGTGCCCCGGGGGGCCTTGAGCAGTTCTTC. Residues: CATSAPGGLEQFF.

The gene calls are TRBV15 and TRBJ1-5; 7 bases are a match to TRBD1. Germline loops: CDR1 LNHNV, CDR2 YYDKDF (reference sequence). The CDR3 runs 16 residues. V lost 1 base and J lost 0; bases outside the gene matches: 3. The CDR3 sequence is CATSRGGQVSNQPQHF. The CDR3 nucleotides are TGTGCCACCAGCAGAGGCGGACAGGTTAGCAATCAGCCCCAGCATTTT. The full variable domain, rest sourced from reference TRBV15 and TRBJ1-5, is DAMVIQNPRYQVTQFGKPVTLSCSQTLNHNVMYWYQQKSSQAPKLLFHYYDKDFNNEADTPDNFQSRRPNTSFCFLDIRSPGLGDTAMYLCATSRGGQVSNQPQHFGDGTRLSIL.

This clone was seen a handful of times. This chain connects TRBV28 to TRBJ2-2; 9 positions match TRBD1. Trimming cost V 6 bases and J 0 bases; bases outside gene matches: 23. This CDR3 spans 22 amino acids. Germline loops: CDR1 MDHEN, CDR2 SYDVKM. CDR3 loop: CASSSGWGFGTGRGANTGELFF. The CDR3 DNA is TGTGCCAGCAGCTCCGGTTGGGGGTTTGGGACAGGGCGAGGGGCGAACACCGGGGAGCTGTTTTTT.

This chain links TRBV2 with TRBJ2-2, with D hard to call. V was pared by 5 bases and J by 2 bases, with 9 bases between. Germline V gives CDR1 SNHLY, CDR2 FYNNEI. This CDR3 is 14 amino acids long. The DNA for the CDR3 is TGTGCCAGCAGTCCCGACACAAACACCGGGGAGCTGTTTTTT. Its protein is CASSPDTNTGELFF. The full variable domain, with the rest looked up from reference TRBV2 and TRBJ2-2, is EPEVTQTPSHQVTQMGQEVILRCVPISNHLYFYWYRQILGQKVEFLVSFYNNEISEKSEIFDDQFSVERPDGSNFTLKIRSTKLEDSAMYFCASSPDTNTGELFFGEGSRLTVL.

The V call is TRBV28, the J call TRBJ2-5; tentatively, D is TRBD1 (6 bases). Trimming pared 3 bases from V and 3 bases from J, leaving 14 bases between. The CDR3 consists of 15 residues. Germline CDR1 and CDR2: MDHEN and SYDVKM. The CDR3 DNA reads as TGTGCCAGCAGTTTGGGGGCCGCCCCGAAAGAGACCCAGTACTTC. Protein: CASSLGAAPKETQYF.

V is TRBV19 and J is TRBJ1-3; TRBD1 might be the D (5 bases). The CDR3 is made up of 21 amino acids. CDR1 and CDR2 (germline): LNHDA, SQIVND (reference sequence). The germline V and J ends were trimmed by 7 bases and 0 bases, with 31 bases remaining between them. The CDR3 reads CASTPVAAGLFGGDSGNTIYF. The CDR3, as DNA: TGTGCCAGTACCCCGGTTGCGGCAGGGCTATTTGGGGGGGACTCTGGAAACACCATATATTTT. Together with reference TRBV19 and TRBJ1-3, the CDR3 gives the full variable domain: DGGITQSPKYLFRKEGQNVTLSCEQNLNHDAMYWYRQDPGQGLRLIYYSQIVNDFQKGDIAEGYSVSREKKESFPLTVTSAQKNPTAFYLCASTPVAAGLFGGDSGNTIYFGEGSWLTVV.

This chain joins TRBV6-1 and TRBJ1-5; D uncertain. Per germline, CDR1 MNHNS and CDR2 SASEGT. The CDR3 contains 16 residues. V lost 2 bases and J lost 3, with 14 bases in between. CDR3 residues: CASSEFRGWVNQPQHF. CDR3 DNA: TGTGCCAGCAGTGAATTCCGGGGTTGGGTCAATCAGCCCCAGCATTTT.

The chain carries TRBV28 and TRBJ1-3; D may be TRBD1 (6 bases). Trimming removed 5 bases at V and 7 bases at J, with 18 bases between. The germline V gene has CDR1 MDHEN and CDR2 SYDVKM. This CDR3 has 15 amino acids. CDR3 sequence: CASSTGNSRGNTIYF. The CDR3 coding sequence is TGTGCCAGCAGTACGGGGAACTCCAGGGGCAACACCATATATTTT.

This chain joins TRBV3-1 (or the pseudogene TRBV3-2) and TRBJ2-3, with D hard to call. This CDR3 has 12 residues. Germline values: CDR1 LGHDT, CDR2 YNNKEL (reference sequence). The V and J ends lost 1 base and 5 bases respectively, with 4 bases between them. CDR3 nucleotide sequence: TGTGCCAGCAGCCAAGCGGGAGATACGCAGTATTTT. This codes for CASSQAGDTQYF.

The chain joins TRBV5-1 to TRBJ2-5; D gene ambiguous. V was cut by 0 bases and J by 3 bases, with 6 bases left in between. This CDR3 is built from 13 residues. The germline CDR1 and CDR2 sequences are SGHRS and YFSETQ. The CDR3 DNA sequence: TGCGCCAGCAGCTTGGGTACAGAAGAGACCCAGTACTTC. Translating it yields CASSLGTEETQYF.

The chain joins TRBV27 to TRBJ1-1, with D tentatively TRBD1 (5 bases). Germline V gives CDR1 MNHEY, CDR2 SMNVEV (reference sequence). V shed 2 bases and J shed 0 bases, with 10 bases lying between them. The CDR3 is made up of 15 amino acids. The CDR3: CASSLGTHMNTEAFF. The CDR3 DNA reads TGTGCCAGCAGTTTAGGGACTCACATGAACACTGAAGCTTTCTTT.

V usage is TRBV4-2 and J usage is TRBJ2-2; TRBD2 agrees at 7 bases. Looked up from germline, CDR1 is LGHNA and CDR2 is YNFKEQ. This CDR3 has 18 amino acids. V was clipped by 6 bases and J by 3 bases; unmatched bases: 16. The CDR3 DNA is TGTGCCAGCAGGCCCACTAGCGCCTACCCTGGGGACACCGGGGAGCTGTTTTTT. Amino acid sequence: CASRPTSAYPGDTGELFF.

The V gene is TRBV3-1 (or the pseudogene TRBV3-2), the J gene TRBJ2-7, with 7 nucleotides matching TRBD2. V lost 2 bases and J lost 6; bases outside the gene matches: 4. CDR3 length: 13 residues. CDR1 is LGHDT and CDR2 is YNNKEL in the germline V gene (reference sequence). In DNA, the CDR3 is TGTGCCAGCAGCCAAACTAGCGTCGGCGAGCAGTACTTC. Its translation is CASSQTSVGEQYF.

This clone came up once. J is TRBJ2-3 and V is TRBV6-2 or TRBV6-3; 11 bases are a match to TRBD2. Germline loops: CDR1 MNHEY, CDR2 SVGEGT. The CDR3 runs 15 residues. V dropped 5 bases and J dropped 14; count of bases not matched to a gene: 15. Here the CDR3 reads CASSLSSGGKFLGYF. Here the CDR3 DNA reads TGTGCCAGCAGTCTCTCTAGCGGGGGGAAGTTTCTTGGGTATTTT.

V usage is TRBV4-1 and J usage is TRBJ2-3, with a tentative D call TRBD2 (6 bases). The CDR3 is 16 amino acids. V was clipped by 4 bases and J by 0 bases, with 14 bases between them. Germline V gene lookup returns CDR1 MGHRA and CDR2 YSYEKL. The CDR3 loop is CASSLGGTASTDTQYF. CDR3 coding DNA: TGCGCCAGCAGCCTGGGGGGAACCGCTAGCACAGATACGCAGTATTTT.

This clone has just a few counts. V and J are TRBV29-1 and TRBJ2-7; D unclear. The CDR3 is made up of 13 amino acids. Germline V gives CDR1 SQVTM, CDR2 ANQGSEA. V gave up 1 base and J gave up 2 bases, with 9 bases separating them. The CDR3 DNA reads TGCAGCGTTGAAGTAGCCGACCCCTACGAGCAGTACTTC. This gives the protein CSVEVADPYEQYF.

The chain couples TRBV4-2 to TRBJ2-3, with D tentatively TRBD1 (5 bases). Germline V gene sequence: CDR1 LGHNA, CDR2 YNFKEQ. This CDR3 contains 16 residues. Trimming removed 0 bases from V and 4 bases from J, with 14 bases in between. This chain's CDR3 is CASSQDGRAGPDTQYF. The CDR3 region has the DNA TGTGCCAGCAGCCAAGATGGAAGGGCAGGGCCAGATACGCAGTATTTT.

The count of this clone is one. The chain employs TRBV19 and TRBJ2-7; 8 positions agree with TRBD1. This CDR3 is built from 14 residues. Trimming took 5 bases from V and 3 from J; bases not matched to a gene: 6. Germline assignment: CDR1 LNHDA and CDR2 SQIVND (reference sequence). CDR3 DNA: TGTGCCAGTAGTCGGAGACAGGGGAACTACGAGCAGTACTTC. Amino acid sequence: CASSRRQGNYEQYF. Together with reference TRBV19 and TRBJ2-7, the CDR3 gives the full variable domain: DGGITQSPKYLFRKEGQNVTLSCEQNLNHDAMYWYRQDPGQGLRLIYYSQIVNDFQKGDIAEGYSVSREKKESFPLTVTSAQKNPTAFYLCASSRRQGNYEQYFGPGTRLTVT.

This rearrangement joins TRBV23-1 to TRBJ1-2; D uncertain. TRBV23-1 has ORF status, its function being uncertain. CDR3 size: 15 residues. Trimming removed 8 bases from V and 0 bases from J, with 16 bases in between. The CDR3 bases are TGCGCCAGCGACACCACGGAGGCAGCTAACTATGGCTACACCTTC. Amino acid sequence: CASDTTEAANYGYTF.

The genes are TRBV11-1 and TRBJ2-1; tentative D call: TRBD1 (5 bases). The V end was cut by 2 bases, the J end by 0 bases, with 11 bases between. CDR3 length equals 16 residues. The germline V gene has CDR1 SGHAT and CDR2 FQDESV (reference sequence). The CDR3 DNA follows: TGTGCCAGCAGCTTAAGGGGTTTAAGCTCCTACAATGAGCAGTTCTTC. It translates to CASSLRGLSSYNEQFF.

The V and J genes are TRBV19 and TRBJ1-5; no firm D call. The CDR3 runs 14 residues. V was shortened by 4 bases and J by 2 bases, with 9 bases between the two germline ends. Germline loops: CDR1 LNHDA, CDR2 SQIVND (reference sequence). The CDR3 here is CASSTNVGNQPQHF. CDR3 coding DNA: TGTGCCAGTAGTACCAACGTAGGCAATCAGCCCCAGCATTTT.

This chain connects TRBV3-1 (or the pseudogene TRBV3-2) to TRBJ1-3; D is unclear. This CDR3 region has 14 residues. The V gene lost 3 bases and the J gene lost 4 bases, with 10 bases spanning the gap. The V gene's germline CDR1 is LGHDT and CDR2 YNNKEL (reference sequence). CDR3 region: CASSHRARGNTIYF. CDR3 bases: TGTGCCAGCAGCCATCGAGCGAGGGGAAACACCATATATTTT.

The gene calls are TRBV5-5 and TRBJ2-5; D may be TRBD2 (6 bases). Between the trimmed V and J ends, which lost 0 bases and 1 base, there was a span of 13 bases. Germline-derived CDR1 and CDR2 are SGHKS and YYEKEE (reference sequence). The CDR3 loop spans 16 amino acids. CDR3 coding DNA: TGTGCCAGCAGCTTGGAGGGGCGGGGCTCCCAAGAGACCCAGTACTTC. Its translation is CASSLEGRGSQETQYF.

The CDR3 nucleotides are TGTGCCAGCAGTTTGGGACTAGCGGGGGTCAATGAGCAGTTCTTC. Protein sequence: CASSLGLAGVNEQFF. The chain joins TRBV6-2 or TRBV6-3 to TRBJ2-1, with TRBD2 identical over 14 bases. The CDR3 covers 15 residues. Germline CDR1 MNHEY, CDR2 SVGEGT. V trimming: 4 bases; J trimming: 6 bases; junction bases outside the gene matches: 2.

This sequence joins TRBV5-6 and TRBJ1-4; the D gene is possibly TRBD1 (5 bases). Germline CDR1 reads SGHDT; CDR2 reads YYEEEE. CDR3 length: 16 residues. V was pared by 0 bases and J by 0 bases, with 9 bases between. In nucleotides, the CDR3 is TGTGCCAGCAGCTTGGCCGGGGGGGCAACTAATGAAAAACTGTTTTTT. Residues: CASSLAGGATNEKLFF.